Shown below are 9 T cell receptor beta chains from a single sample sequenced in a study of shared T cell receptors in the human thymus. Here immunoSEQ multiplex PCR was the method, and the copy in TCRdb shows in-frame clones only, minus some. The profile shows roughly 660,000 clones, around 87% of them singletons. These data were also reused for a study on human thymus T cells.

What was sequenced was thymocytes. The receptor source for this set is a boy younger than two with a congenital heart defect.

The CDR3 DNA is TGTGCCAGCAGTTTTAGTAGGGGGCTAGGGGGAGCTTTCTTT. This codes for CASSFSRGLGGAFF. The gene calls are TRBV27 and TRBJ1-1; 7 nucleotides line up with TRBD1. The CDR3 is 14 residues long. CDR1 MNHEY and CDR2 SMNVEV come from the germline V gene (reference sequence). The junction had 11 bases not matched to a gene; V was cut back by 3 bases and J by 10 bases.

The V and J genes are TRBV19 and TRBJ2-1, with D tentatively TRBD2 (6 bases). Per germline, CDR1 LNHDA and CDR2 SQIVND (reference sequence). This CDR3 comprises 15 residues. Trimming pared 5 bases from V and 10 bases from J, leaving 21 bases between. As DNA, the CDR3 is TGTGCCAGTAGTTTGTCAAGCGGGCCTTACAGAGAGCAGTTCTTC. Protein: CASSLSSGPYREQFF.

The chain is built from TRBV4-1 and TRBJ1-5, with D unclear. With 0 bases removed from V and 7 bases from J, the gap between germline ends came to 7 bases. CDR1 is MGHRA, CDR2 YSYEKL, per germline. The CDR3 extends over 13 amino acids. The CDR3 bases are TGCGCCAGCAGCCAAGACCCGGGGCAGCCCCAGCATTTT. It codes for CASSQDPGQPQHF.

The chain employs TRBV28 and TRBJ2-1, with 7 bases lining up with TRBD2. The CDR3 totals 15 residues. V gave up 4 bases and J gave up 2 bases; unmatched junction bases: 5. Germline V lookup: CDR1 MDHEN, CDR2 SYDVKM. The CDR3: CASSSPSGAYNEQFF. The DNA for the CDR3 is TGTGCCAGCAGTTCGCCTAGCGGAGCCTACAATGAGCAGTTCTTC.

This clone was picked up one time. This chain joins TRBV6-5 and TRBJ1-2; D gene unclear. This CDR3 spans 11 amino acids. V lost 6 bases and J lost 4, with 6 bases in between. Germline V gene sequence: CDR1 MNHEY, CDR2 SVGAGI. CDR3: CASRNSYGYTF. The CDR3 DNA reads TGTGCCAGCAGAAACAGCTATGGCTACACCTTC.

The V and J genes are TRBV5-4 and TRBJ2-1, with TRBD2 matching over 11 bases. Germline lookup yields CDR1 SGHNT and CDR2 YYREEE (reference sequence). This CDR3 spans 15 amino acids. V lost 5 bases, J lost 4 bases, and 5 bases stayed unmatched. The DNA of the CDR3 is TGTGCCAGCAGAGTAGCGGGAGGGCGGTACAATGAGCAGTTCTTC. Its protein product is CASRVAGGRYNEQFF.

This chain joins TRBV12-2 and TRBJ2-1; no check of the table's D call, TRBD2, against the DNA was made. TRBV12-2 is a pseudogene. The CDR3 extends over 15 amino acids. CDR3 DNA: TGTGCAAGTCGCTTACATGGGACTATCTACAATGAGCAGTTCTTC. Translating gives CASRLHGTIYNEQFF.

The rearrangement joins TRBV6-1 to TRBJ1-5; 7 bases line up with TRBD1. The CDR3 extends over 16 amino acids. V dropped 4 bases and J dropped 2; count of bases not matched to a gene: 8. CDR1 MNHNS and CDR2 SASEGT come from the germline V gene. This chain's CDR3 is CASSVQGPGGNQPQHF. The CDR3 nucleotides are TGTGCCAGCAGTGTACAGGGGCCGGGGGGCAATCAGCCCCAGCATTTT.

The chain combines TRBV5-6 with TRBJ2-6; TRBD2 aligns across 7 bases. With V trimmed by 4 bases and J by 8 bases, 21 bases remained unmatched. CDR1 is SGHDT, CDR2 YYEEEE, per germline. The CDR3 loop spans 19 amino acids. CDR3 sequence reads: CASSAYGLERSEVPNVLTF. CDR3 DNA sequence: TGTGCCAGCAGCGCCTACGGACTAGAAAGAAGCGAAGTGCCCAACGTCCTGACTTTC.